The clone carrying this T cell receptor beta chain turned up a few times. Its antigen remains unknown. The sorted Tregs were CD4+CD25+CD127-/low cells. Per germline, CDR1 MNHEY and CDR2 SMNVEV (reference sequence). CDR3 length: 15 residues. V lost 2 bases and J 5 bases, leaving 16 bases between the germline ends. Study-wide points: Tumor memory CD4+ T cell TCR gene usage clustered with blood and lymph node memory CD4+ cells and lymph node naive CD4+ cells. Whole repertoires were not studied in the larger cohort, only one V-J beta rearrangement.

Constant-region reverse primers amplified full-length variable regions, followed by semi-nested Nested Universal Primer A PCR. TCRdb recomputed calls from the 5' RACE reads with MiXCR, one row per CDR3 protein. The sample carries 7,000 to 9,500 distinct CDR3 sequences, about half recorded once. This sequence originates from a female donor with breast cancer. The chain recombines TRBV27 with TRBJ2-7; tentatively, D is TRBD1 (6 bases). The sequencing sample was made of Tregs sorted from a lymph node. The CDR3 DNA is TGTGCCAGCAGTTTAAGTAGGTACAGGGCGCACGAGCAGTACTTC. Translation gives CASSLSRYRAHEQYF.